The 5 T cell receptor beta chains below were found in one sample sequenced in a study of Graves' ophthalmopathy and Graves' hyperthyroidism. The authors amplified TCR beta CDR3 regions, and they did so from RNA transcripts for repertoire sequencing. The first round was an RT-PCR with HTBI primers, and the second round was a multiplex PCR. MiXCR, run by TCRdb on the multiplex PCR reads, gives a single entry per CDR3 protein. The sample contains 11,000 to 15,000 distinct CDR3 sequences, about 50% of which appear only once. What was sequenced was peripheral blood. These receptors were collected from a woman between 25 and 40 years old with Graves' ophthalmopathy.

The chain links TRBV15 to TRBJ2-3; 8 bases agree with TRBD2. The V gene's germline CDR1 is LNHNV and CDR2 YYDKDF (reference sequence). The J segment lost 6 bases and the V segment lost 0 bases, leaving 5 bases of the junction unmatched. The CDR3 is made up of 15 amino acids. In DNA form, the CDR3 reads TGTGCCACCAGCAGAGATACCGGGAGGGCCGATACGCAGTATTTT. Its protein product is CATSRDTGRADTQYF.

In this sample, this clonotype turned up many times. The chain couples TRBV20-1 to TRBJ2-5; D is undetermined. V gave up 2 bases and J gave up 4 bases, with 2 bases separating them. This CDR3 is built from 10 residues. CDR1 is DFQATT and CDR2 is SNEGSKA in the germline V gene (reference sequence). Written as DNA, the CDR3 is TGCAGTGCTAGACGAGAGACCCAGTACTTC. It codes for CSARRETQYF.

This sequence joins TRBV19 and TRBJ2-2, with no clear D. V was cut by 3 bases and J by 6 bases, with 11 bases left in between. CDR1 and CDR2 (germline): LNHDA, SQIVND (reference sequence). The CDR3 loop spans 14 amino acids. The chain's CDR3 is CASSMEIGAGELFF. CDR3 DNA: TGTGCCAGTAGTATGGAGATCGGCGCCGGGGAGCTGTTTTTT.

This sequence joins TRBV5-1 and TRBJ1-1, with TRBD1 as a possible D gene (5 bases). Germline CDR1 SGHRS, CDR2 YFSETQ. This CDR3 has 15 amino acids. Trimming stripped 0 bases from V and 7 bases from J, with 16 bases between. The CDR3 nucleotides are TGCGCCAGCAGCTTGGGGGGCAAGGGGTGGGATGAAGCTTTCTTT. Encoded protein: CASSLGGKGWDEAFF.

In its sample, this clonotype was seen many times. The chain links TRBV20-1 to TRBJ2-7; D remains ambiguous. Trimming cost V 7 bases and J 0 bases, with 19 bases left between them. From germline, CDR1 is DFQATT and CDR2 SNEGSKA (reference sequence). This CDR3 region has 15 residues. The CDR3 region has the DNA TGCAGTGGGGTGGGCGGTCCTCCCCTCTCCTACGAGCAGTACTTC. Translation gives CSGVGGPPLSYEQYF.